This entry concerns a single TCR beta chain. This record belongs to a study of T cell responses to AZD1222 COVID-19 vaccine. In the study overall: Investigators merged groups given second doses at roughly 4 or roughly 12 weeks.

The V and J ends lost 2 bases and 6 bases, in that order; junction bases with no gene match: 9. The CDR3 runs 17 residues. Looked up from germline, CDR1 is MRHNA and CDR2 is SNTAGT. Repertoires were generated with immunoSEQ multiplex PCR, while TCRdb's copy carries only in-frame clones and drops some. The table records around 95,000 clones, nearly 95% of them present only once. This rearrangement joins TRBV6-4 to TRBJ2-7; 14 nucleotides align to TRBD2. The specimen comprised peripheral blood, sampled on day 0 of AZD1222 vaccination. The TCR sequence derives from an adult in good health. The CDR3 protein is CASSDGGLAGELGEQYF. CDR3 bases: TGTGCCAGCAGTGACGGGGGACTAGCGGGAGAATTAGGCGAGCAGTACTTC.